This TCR beta chain was sequenced in a study of cytomegalovirus exposure and HLA in healthy donors. Study in general: Of all 360 or so donors who were genotyped, about 84% belonged to the Caucasian-associated ancestry cluster. Study-wide results and caveats: Later on, an analysis found that several of the most significant clusters appeared to be linked to common viral pathogens, which included parvovirus B19. Researchers reported in a later analysis that a missense DCLRE1C variant was tied to TCR beta V- and J-gene trimming.

Both 60 Vbeta primers and 13 Jbeta primers went into the PCR. The repertoire was sequenced with immunoSEQ multiplex PCR; TCRdb's copy has only in-frame clones and lacks some. The table has around 300,000 clones, 70% to 90% seen once. Trimming removed 5 bases at V and 0 bases at J, with 5 bases between. Germline CDR1 and CDR2: SGHAT and FQDESV (reference sequence). This CDR3 is 14 amino acids long. To note about this clone: The antigen is undetermined.

This receptor was obtained from a woman between 18 and 29 years old in good health and CMV-seronegative. The sequenced sample was PBMCs. The V and J genes are TRBV11-1 and TRBJ2-6; a possible D gene is TRBD2 (5 bases). DNA of the CDR3: TGTGCCAGCAGCCGGGACTCTGGGGCCAACGTCCTGACTTTC. This encodes CASSRDSGANVLTF.